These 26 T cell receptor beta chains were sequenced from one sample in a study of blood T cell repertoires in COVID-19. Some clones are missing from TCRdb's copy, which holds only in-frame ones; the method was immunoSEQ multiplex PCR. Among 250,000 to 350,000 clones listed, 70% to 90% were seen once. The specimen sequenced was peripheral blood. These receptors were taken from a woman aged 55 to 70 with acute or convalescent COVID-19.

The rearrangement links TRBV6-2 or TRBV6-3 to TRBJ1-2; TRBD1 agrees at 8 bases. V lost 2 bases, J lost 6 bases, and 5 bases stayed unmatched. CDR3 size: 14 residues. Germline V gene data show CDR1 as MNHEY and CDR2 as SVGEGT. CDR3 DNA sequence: TGTGCCAGCAGTTACGGGACAGGAGACAATGGCTACACCTTC. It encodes CASSYGTGDNGYTF.

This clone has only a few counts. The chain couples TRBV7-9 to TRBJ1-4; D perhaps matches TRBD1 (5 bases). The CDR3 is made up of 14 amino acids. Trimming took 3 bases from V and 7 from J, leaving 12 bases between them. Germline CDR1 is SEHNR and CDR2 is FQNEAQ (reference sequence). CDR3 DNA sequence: TGTGCCAGCAGCTTTAGGCAGGGTGGTGAAAAACTGTTTTTT. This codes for CASSFRQGGEKLFF.

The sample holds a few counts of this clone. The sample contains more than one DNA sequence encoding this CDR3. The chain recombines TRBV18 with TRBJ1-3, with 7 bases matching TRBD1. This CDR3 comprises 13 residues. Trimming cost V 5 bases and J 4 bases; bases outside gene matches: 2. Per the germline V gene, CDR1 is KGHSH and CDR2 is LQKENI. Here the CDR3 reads CASSSDRGNTIYF. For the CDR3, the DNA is TGTGCCAGCTCATCGGACAGGGGAAACACCATATATTTT.

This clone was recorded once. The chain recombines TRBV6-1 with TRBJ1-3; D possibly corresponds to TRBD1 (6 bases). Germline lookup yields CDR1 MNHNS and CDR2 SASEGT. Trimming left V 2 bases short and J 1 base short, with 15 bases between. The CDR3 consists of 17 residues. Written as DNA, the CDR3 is TGTGCCAGCAGTGAATCGGGTCGGACAGAGTCTGGAAACACCATATATTTT. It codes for CASSESGRTESGNTIYF.

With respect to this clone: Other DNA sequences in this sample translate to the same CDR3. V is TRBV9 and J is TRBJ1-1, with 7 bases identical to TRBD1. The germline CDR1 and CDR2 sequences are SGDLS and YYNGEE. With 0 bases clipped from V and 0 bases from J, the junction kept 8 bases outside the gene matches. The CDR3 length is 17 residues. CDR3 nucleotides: TGTGCCAGCAGCGTAGATCCCCAGGGGGGCATGAACACTGAAGCTTTCTTT. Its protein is CASSVDPQGGMNTEAFF.

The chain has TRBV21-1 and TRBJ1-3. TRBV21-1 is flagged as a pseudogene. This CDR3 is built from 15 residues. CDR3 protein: CASSRGYSIRNTIYF. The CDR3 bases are TGTGCCAGCAGCAGAGGATATTCTATAAGAAACACCATATATTTT.

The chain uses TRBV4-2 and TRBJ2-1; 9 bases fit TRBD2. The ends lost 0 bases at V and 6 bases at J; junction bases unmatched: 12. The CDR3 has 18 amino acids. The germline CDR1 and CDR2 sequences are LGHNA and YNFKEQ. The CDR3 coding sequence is TGTGCCAGCAGCCAAGACAGCGGGGGGCAACGGGGTATCAATGAGCAGTTCTTC. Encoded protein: CASSQDSGGQRGINEQFF.

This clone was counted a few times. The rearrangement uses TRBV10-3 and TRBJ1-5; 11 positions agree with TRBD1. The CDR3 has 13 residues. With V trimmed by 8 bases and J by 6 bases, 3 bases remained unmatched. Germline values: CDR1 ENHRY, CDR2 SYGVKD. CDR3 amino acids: CAIWTGGFQPQHF. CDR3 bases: TGTGCCATCTGGACAGGGGGCTTTCAGCCCCAGCATTTT.

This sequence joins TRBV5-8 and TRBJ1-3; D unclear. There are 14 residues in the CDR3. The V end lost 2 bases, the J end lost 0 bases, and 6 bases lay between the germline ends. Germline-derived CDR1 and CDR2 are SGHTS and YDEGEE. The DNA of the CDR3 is TGTGCCAGCAGCTTCGGTGGCTCTGGAAACACCATATATTTT. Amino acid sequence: CASSFGGSGNTIYF.

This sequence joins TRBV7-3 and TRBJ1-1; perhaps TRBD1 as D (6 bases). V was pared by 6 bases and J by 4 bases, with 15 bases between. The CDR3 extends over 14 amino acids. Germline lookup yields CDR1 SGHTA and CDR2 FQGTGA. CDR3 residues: CASSAQGSGTEAFF. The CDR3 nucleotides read TGTGCCAGCAGTGCCCAGGGGTCTGGCACTGAAGCTTTCTTT. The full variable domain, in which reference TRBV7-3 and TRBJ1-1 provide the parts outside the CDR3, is GAGVSQTPSNKVTEKGKYVELRCDPISGHTALYWYRQSLGQGPEFLIYFQGTGAADDSGLPNDRFFAVRPEGSVSTLKIQRTERGDSAVYLCASSAQGSGTEAFFGQGTRLTVV.

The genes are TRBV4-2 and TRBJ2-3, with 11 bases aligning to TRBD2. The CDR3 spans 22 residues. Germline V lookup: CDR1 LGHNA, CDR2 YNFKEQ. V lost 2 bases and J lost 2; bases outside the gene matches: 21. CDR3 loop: CASSQLTGRDWGTSGDTDTQYF. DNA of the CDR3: TGTGCCAGCAGCCAACTTACCGGCAGGGACTGGGGGACTAGCGGAGACACAGATACGCAGTATTTT.

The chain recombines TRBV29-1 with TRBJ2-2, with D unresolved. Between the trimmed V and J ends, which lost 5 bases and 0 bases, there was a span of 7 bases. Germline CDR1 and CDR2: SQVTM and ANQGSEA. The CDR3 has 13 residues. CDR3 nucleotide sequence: TGCAGCGTTTCTAGTACGAACACCGGGGAGCTGTTTTTT. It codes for CSVSSTNTGELFF.

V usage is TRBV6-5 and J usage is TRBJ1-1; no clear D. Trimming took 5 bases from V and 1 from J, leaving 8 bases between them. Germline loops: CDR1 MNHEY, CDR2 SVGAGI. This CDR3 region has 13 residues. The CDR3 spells CASSTKSNTEAFF. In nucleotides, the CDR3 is TGTGCCAGCAGTACTAAATCGAACACTGAAGCTTTCTTT.

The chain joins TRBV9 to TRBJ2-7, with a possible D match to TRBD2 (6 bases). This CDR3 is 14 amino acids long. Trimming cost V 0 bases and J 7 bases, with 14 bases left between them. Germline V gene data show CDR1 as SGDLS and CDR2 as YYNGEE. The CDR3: CASSVAGGTPEQYF. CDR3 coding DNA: TGTGCCAGCAGCGTAGCAGGCGGGACGCCTGAGCAGTACTTC. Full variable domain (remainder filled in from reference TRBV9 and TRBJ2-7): DSGVTQTPKHLITATGQRVTLRCSPRSGDLSVYWYQQSLDQGLQFLIQYYNGEERAKGNILERFSAQQFPDLHSELNLSSLELGDSALYFCASSVAGGTPEQYFGPGTRLTVT.

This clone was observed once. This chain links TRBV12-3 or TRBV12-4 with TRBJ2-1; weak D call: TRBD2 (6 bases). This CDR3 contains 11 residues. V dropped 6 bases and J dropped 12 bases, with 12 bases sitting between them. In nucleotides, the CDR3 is TGTGCCAGCAGCCGGTCGCGGGGGCAGTTCTTC. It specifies CASSRSRGQFF.

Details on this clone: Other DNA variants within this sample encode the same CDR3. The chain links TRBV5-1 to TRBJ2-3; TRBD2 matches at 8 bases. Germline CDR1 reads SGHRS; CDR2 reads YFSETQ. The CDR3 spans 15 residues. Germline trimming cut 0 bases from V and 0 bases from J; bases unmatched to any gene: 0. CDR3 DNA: TGCGCCAGCAGCTTGGTAGCGGGAAGCACAGATACGCAGTATTTT. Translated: CASSLVAGSTDTQYF.

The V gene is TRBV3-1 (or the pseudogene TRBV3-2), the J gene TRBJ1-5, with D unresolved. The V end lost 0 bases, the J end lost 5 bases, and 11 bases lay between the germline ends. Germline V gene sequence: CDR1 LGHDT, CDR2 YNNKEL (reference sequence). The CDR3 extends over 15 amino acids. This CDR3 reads CASSQDSASYQPQHF. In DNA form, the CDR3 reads TGTGCCAGCAGCCAAGATTCAGCGAGCTATCAGCCCCAGCATTTT.

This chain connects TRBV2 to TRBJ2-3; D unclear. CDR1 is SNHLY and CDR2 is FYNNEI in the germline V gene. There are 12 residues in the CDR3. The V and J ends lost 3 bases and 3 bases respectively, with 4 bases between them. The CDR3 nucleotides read TGTGCCAGCAGTGACCGTACAGATACGCAGTATTTT. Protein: CASSDRTDTQYF.

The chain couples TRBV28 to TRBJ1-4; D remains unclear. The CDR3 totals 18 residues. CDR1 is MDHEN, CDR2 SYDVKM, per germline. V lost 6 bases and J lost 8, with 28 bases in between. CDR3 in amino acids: CASSDFGGFLKGSEKLFF. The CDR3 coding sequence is TGTGCCAGCAGCGATTTTGGAGGGTTTTTGAAGGGCAGCGAAAAACTGTTTTTT.

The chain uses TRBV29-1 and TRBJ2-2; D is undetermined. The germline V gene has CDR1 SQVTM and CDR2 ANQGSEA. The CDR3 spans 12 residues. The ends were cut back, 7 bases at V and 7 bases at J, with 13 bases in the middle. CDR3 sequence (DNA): TGCAGCGCCGGAGACCCAAGCGGGGAGCTGTTTTTT. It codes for CSAGDPSGELFF.

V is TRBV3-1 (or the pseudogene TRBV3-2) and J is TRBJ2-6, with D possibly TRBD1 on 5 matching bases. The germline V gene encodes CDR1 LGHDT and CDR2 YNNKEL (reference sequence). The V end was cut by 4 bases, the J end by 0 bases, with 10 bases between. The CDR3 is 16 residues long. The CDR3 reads CASSRPQASGANVLTF. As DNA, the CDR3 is TGTGCCAGCAGCCGACCACAGGCCTCTGGGGCCAACGTCCTGACTTTC.

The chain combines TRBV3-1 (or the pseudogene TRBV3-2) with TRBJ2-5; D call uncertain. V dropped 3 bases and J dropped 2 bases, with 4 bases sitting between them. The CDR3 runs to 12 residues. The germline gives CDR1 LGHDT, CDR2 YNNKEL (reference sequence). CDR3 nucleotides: TGTGCCAGCAGCCATCTTCAAGAGACCCAGTACTTC. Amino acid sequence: CASSHLQETQYF.

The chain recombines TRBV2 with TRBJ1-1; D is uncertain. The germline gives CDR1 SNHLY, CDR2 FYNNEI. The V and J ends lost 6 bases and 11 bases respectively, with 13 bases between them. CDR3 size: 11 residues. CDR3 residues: CASSGVAEAFF. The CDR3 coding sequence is TGTGCCAGCAGCGGGGTCGCGGAGGCTTTCTTT.

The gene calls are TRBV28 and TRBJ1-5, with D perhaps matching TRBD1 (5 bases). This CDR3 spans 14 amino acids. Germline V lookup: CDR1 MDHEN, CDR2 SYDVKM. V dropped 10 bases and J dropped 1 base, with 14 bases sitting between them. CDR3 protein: CAIRGSLSNQPQHF. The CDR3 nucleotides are TGTGCCATTCGGGGGAGCCTAAGCAATCAGCCCCAGCATTTT.

CDR3 sequence (DNA): TGTGCCAGCAGTGGGCAACCCTCTGGAAACACCATATATTTT. It codes for CASSGQPSGNTIYF. The chain employs TRBV2 and TRBJ1-3, with D unclear. The V gene's germline CDR1 is SNHLY and CDR2 FYNNEI. V was cut by 4 bases and J by 0 bases, with 7 bases left in between. There are 14 residues in the CDR3. The full variable domain, its missing parts supplied by reference TRBV2 and TRBJ1-3, is EPEVTQTPSHQVTQMGQEVILRCVPISNHLYFYWYRQILGQKVEFLVSFYNNEISEKSEIFDDQFSVERPDGSNFTLKIRSTKLEDSAMYFCASSGQPSGNTIYFGEGSWLTVV.

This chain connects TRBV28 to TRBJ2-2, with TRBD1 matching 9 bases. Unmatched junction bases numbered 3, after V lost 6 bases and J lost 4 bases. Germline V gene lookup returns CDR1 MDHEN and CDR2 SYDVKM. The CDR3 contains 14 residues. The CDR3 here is CASSPTGGTGELFF. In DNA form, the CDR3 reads TGTGCCAGCAGCCCGACAGGGGGCACCGGGGAGCTGTTTTTT. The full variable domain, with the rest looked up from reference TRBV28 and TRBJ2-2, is DVKVTQSSRYLVKRTGEKVFLECVQDMDHENMFWYRQDPGLGLRLIYFSYDVKMKEKGDIPEGYSVSREKKERFSLILESASTNQTSMYLCASSPTGGTGELFFGEGSRLTVL.